The 25 T cell receptor beta chains below come from one sample, sequenced in a study of Ad26.COV2.S vaccination and SARS-CoV-2 variants. The protocol was immunoSEQ multiplex PCR, while the TCRdb copy is restricted to in-frame clones and leaves out a portion. The sample contains more than 300,000 clones, 85% of which appear only once. Indicated treatment: roughly 19 received Ad26.COV2.S at low or high dose, single or two shots; 5 received placebo; per-sample allocation not given. Repertoires come from day 63 after the first vaccine or placebo injection. The sequences come from peripheral blood, collected in a trial of Ad26.COV2.S vaccine versus placebo. The receptor source for this set is a person between 18 and 65 years old who received the Ad26.COV2.S COVID-19 vaccine or a placebo.

This chain links TRBV5-1 with TRBJ1-1, with 9 bases matching TRBD1. Germline trimming cut 4 bases from V and 5 bases from J; bases unmatched to any gene: 6. Germline loops: CDR1 SGHRS, CDR2 YFSETQ. The CDR3 loop spans 14 amino acids. This CDR3 is CASSPGTGTTEAFF. Written as DNA, the CDR3 is TGCGCCAGCAGCCCCGGGACAGGGACGACTGAAGCTTTCTTT.

This chain uses TRBV30 with TRBJ1-1; weak D call: TRBD1 (5 bases). The CDR3 contains 11 residues. Trimming removed 3 bases at V and 7 bases at J, with 9 bases between. The germline CDR1 and CDR2 sequences are GTSNPN and SVGIG (reference sequence). DNA for the CDR3: TGTGCCTGGAGCGTGGGGGGTGAAGCTTTCTTT. The encoded protein is CAWSVGGEAFF.

V and J are TRBV7-9 and TRBJ1-4, with D tentatively TRBD1 (6 bases). Trimming stripped 5 bases from V and 2 bases from J, with 24 bases between. The CDR3 length is 19 residues. The germline CDR1 and CDR2 sequences are SEHNR and FQNEAQ (reference sequence). DNA for the CDR3: TGTGCCAGCAGCCCGGTCAGGGGAGGGCGAATGTACACTAATGAAAAACTGTTTTTT. This sequence encodes CASSPVRGGRMYTNEKLFF. Filled out from reference TRBV7-9 and TRBJ1-4, the complete variable domain reads DTGVSQNPRHKITKRGQNVTFRCDPISEHNRLYWYRQTLGQGPEFLTYFQNEAQLEKSRLLSDRFSAERPKGSFSTLEIQRTEQGDSAMYLCASSPVRGGRMYTNEKLFFGSGTQLSVL.

Only a few counts were recorded for this clone. V is TRBV6-6 and J is TRBJ1-3; D unclear. V lost 6 bases, J lost 2 bases, and 5 bases lay in between. CDR1 is MNHNY and CDR2 is SVGAGI in the germline V gene (reference sequence). The CDR3 covers 12 residues. The CDR3 sequence: CASRGPGNTIYF. The CDR3 region has the DNA TGTGCCAGCAGGGGTCCTGGAAACACCATATATTTT.

This clone was seen more than once but under ten times. The chain couples TRBV18 to TRBJ1-1; D is ambiguous. The length of the CDR3 is 15 residues. The V gene lost 6 bases and the J gene lost 3 bases, with 17 bases spanning the gap. The germline CDR1 and CDR2 sequences are KGHSH and LQKENI. The CDR3 reads CASSKEAHADTEAFF. The CDR3 DNA is TGTGCCAGCTCCAAGGAAGCCCACGCGGACACTGAAGCTTTCTTT.

This sequence joins TRBV11-3 and TRBJ1-1; weak D call: TRBD1 (5 bases). The CDR3 is 14 amino acids. Germline V CDR1 and CDR2: SGHNT, YENEEA. V gave up 1 base and J gave up 0 bases, with 6 bases separating them. This CDR3 reads CASSLAGMNTEAFF. CDR3 DNA: TGTGCCAGCAGCTTAGCAGGGATGAACACTGAAGCTTTCTTT.

This clone was counted once. The chain uses TRBV28 and TRBJ1-3; weak D call: TRBD1 (6 bases). This CDR3 has 16 amino acids. The ends were cut back, 6 bases at V and 0 bases at J, with 15 bases in the middle. In germline, CDR1 is MDHEN, CDR2 SYDVKM. For the CDR3, the DNA is TGTGCCAGCAGCCGAACACAGGGTTACTCTGGAAACACCATATATTTT. As protein: CASSRTQGYSGNTIYF.

The chain couples TRBV9 to TRBJ2-3; D perhaps matches TRBD1 (6 bases). The germline gives CDR1 SGDLS, CDR2 YYNGEE. The V end lost 3 bases, the J end lost 1 base, and 12 bases lay between the germline ends. The CDR3 has 15 amino acids. CDR3 in amino acids: CASSDRVGGTDTQYF. The CDR3 coding sequence is TGTGCCAGCAGCGACAGGGTGGGGGGCACAGATACGCAGTATTTT. The variable domain in full, with the rest retrieved from reference TRBV9 and TRBJ2-3, is DSGVTQTPKHLITATGQRVTLRCSPRSGDLSVYWYQQSLDQGLQFLIQYYNGEERAKGNILERFSAQQFPDLHSELNLSSLELGDSALYFCASSDRVGGTDTQYFGPGTRLTVL.

This clone was observed a handful of times. J is TRBJ2-5 and V is TRBV7-2; D unclear. CDR1 and CDR2 (germline): SGHTA, FQGNSA. CDR3 size: 13 residues. V dropped 5 bases and J dropped 4 bases, with 11 bases sitting between them. CDR3 amino acids: CASSQLRRETQYF. CDR3 DNA: TGTGCCAGCAGCCAACTCCGGCGAGAGACCCAGTACTTC.

This clone was counted at least ten times. The chain is built from TRBV19 and TRBJ1-1, with 7 bases aligning to TRBD1. The V gene end was trimmed by 6 bases and the J gene end by 1 base; junction bases not matched to a gene: 5. The germline CDR1 and CDR2 sequences are LNHDA and SQIVND (reference sequence). The CDR3 contains 14 residues. Written as DNA, the CDR3 is TGTGCCAGTAGGGACGACAGGGCGAACACTGAAGCTTTCTTT. This sequence encodes CASRDDRANTEAFF.

V gene TRBV2 combines with J gene TRBJ2-6; no reliable D call. The germline V gene has CDR1 SNHLY and CDR2 FYNNEI. The CDR3 is 14 amino acids. Trimming left V 1 base short and J 4 bases short, with 5 bases between. CDR3 amino acids: CASSEVGGANVLTF. The CDR3 DNA reads as TGTGCCAGCAGTGAAGTTGGGGGGGCCAACGTCCTGACTTTC. The whole variable domain, remainder taken from reference TRBV2 and TRBJ2-6, is EPEVTQTPSHQVTQMGQEVILRCVPISNHLYFYWYRQILGQKVEFLVSFYNNEISEKSEIFDDQFSVERPDGSNFTLKIRSTKLEDSAMYFCASSEVGGANVLTFGAGSRLTVL.

This chain connects TRBV5-5 to TRBJ2-3; the D gene is possibly TRBD2 (5 bases). This CDR3 is 14 amino acids long. Trimming took off 4 bases at V and 4 bases at J, with 13 bases between the two ends. Germline lookup yields CDR1 SGHKS and CDR2 YYEKEE (reference sequence). As DNA, the CDR3 is TGTGCCAGCAGCCCAGGACTGCCTGCAGATACGCAGTATTTT. As protein: CASSPGLPADTQYF.

This clone has only one observation. The chain uses TRBV6-5 and TRBJ2-7, with 12 bases matching TRBD2. CDR3 length: 14 residues. V shed 6 bases and J 5 bases; nucleotides not matched to a gene: 5. Germline V lookup: CDR1 MNHEY, CDR2 SVGAGI. The CDR3 spells CASRGLAGIDEQYF. The CDR3 nucleotides read TGTGCCAGCAGGGGACTAGCGGGTATCGACGAGCAGTACTTC.

In this sample, this clone turned up a few times. This chain links TRBV6-6 with TRBJ2-7; 10 bases match TRBD1. The germline gives CDR1 MNHNY, CDR2 SVGAGI (reference sequence). With 6 bases clipped from V and 2 bases from J, the junction kept 7 bases outside the gene matches. The CDR3 extends over 15 amino acids. CDR3 sequence (DNA): TGTGCCAGCAGCCCCAGCGGGACAGGGGCCTACGAGCAGTACTTC. It translates to CASSPSGTGAYEQYF.

This clone was detected only once. V usage is TRBV28 and J usage is TRBJ2-7; D unclear. Trimming took off 2 bases at V and 4 bases at J, with 12 bases between the two ends. Germline V gene lookup returns CDR1 MDHEN and CDR2 SYDVKM. The CDR3 loop spans 14 amino acids. CDR3 protein: CASSLPHTTYEQYF. The CDR3 nucleotides read TGTGCCAGCAGTTTACCGCACACTACGTACGAGCAGTACTTC.

This chain connects TRBV7-6 to TRBJ1-1; D is perhaps TRBD1 (5 bases). CDR1 and CDR2 (germline): SGHVS, FNYEAQ. The CDR3 sequence is 13 residues long. V was trimmed by 3 bases and J by 6 bases, leaving 11 bases between them. The DNA for the CDR3 is TGTGCCAGCAGCTTTACTGACAGCTCTGAAGCTTTCTTT. Its translation: CASSFTDSSEAFF.

The genes are TRBV28 and TRBJ1-5; D unclear. The ends were cut back, 6 bases at V and 6 bases at J, with 15 bases in the middle. This CDR3 is 14 amino acids long. The germline V gene encodes CDR1 MDHEN and CDR2 SYDVKM. The CDR3 loop reads CASSSRHTGQPQHF. CDR3 DNA sequence: TGTGCCAGCAGCTCAAGACATACTGGTCAGCCCCAGCATTTT.

The CDR3 reads CASSLESEQYF. The DNA of the CDR3 is TGTGCCAGCAGCTTAGAATCCGAGCAGTACTTC. The chain couples TRBV11-2 to TRBJ2-7; D not certain. Trimming took 0 bases from V and 6 from J, leaving 3 bases between them. There are 11 residues in the CDR3. Per the germline V gene, CDR1 is SGHAT and CDR2 is FQNNGV. The complete variable domain, with remaining parts taken from reference TRBV11-2 and TRBJ2-7, reads EAGVAQSPRYKIIEKRQSVAFWCNPISGHATLYWYQQILGQGPKLLIQFQNNGVVDDSQLPKDRFSAERLKGVDSTLKIQPAKLEDSAVYLCASSLESEQYFGPGTRLTVT.

This chain joins TRBV7-6 and TRBJ2-2; no firm D call. This CDR3 has 16 amino acids. Deletions cut 2 bases from V and 4 bases from J, with 14 bases between. Germline V gene sequence: CDR1 SGHVS, CDR2 FNYEAQ. CDR3 bases: TGTGCCAGCAGCTTATCGGTTCCGGGTGGCACCGGGGAGCTGTTTTTT. Protein product: CASSLSVPGGTGELFF.

For this clone: This sample includes further DNA sequences coding for the same CDR3. The V gene is TRBV12-3 or TRBV12-4, the J gene TRBJ2-7; D remains unclear. The CDR3 is 12 amino acids. The V and J ends lost 3 bases and 4 bases respectively, with 7 bases between them. CDR3 residues: CASSFGFYEQYF. CDR3 bases: TGTGCCAGCAGTTTCGGTTTTTACGAGCAGTACTTC.

The chain combines TRBV5-1 with TRBJ1-3; no reliable D call. V shed 6 bases and J shed 0 bases, with 10 bases lying between them. This CDR3 has 14 amino acids. Per the germline V gene, CDR1 is SGHRS and CDR2 is YFSETQ. CDR3 in DNA: TGCGCCAGCAAAGAACAGACCTCTGGAAACACCATATATTTT. It codes for CASKEQTSGNTIYF.

The chain has TRBV5-6 and TRBJ2-5; D remains unclear. This CDR3 spans 14 amino acids. CDR1 and CDR2 from the germline V gene are SGHDT and YYEEEE. V dropped 1 base and J dropped 0 bases, with 7 bases sitting between them. The CDR3 nucleotides read TGTGCCAGCAGCTTGATGTCCTACCAAGAGACCCAGTACTTC. This encodes CASSLMSYQETQYF.

The chain joins TRBV7-9 to TRBJ2-5; D call uncertain. There are 14 residues in the CDR3. Germline V CDR1 and CDR2: SEHNR, FQNEAQ (reference sequence). Trimming removed 5 bases at V and 2 bases at J, with 12 bases between. DNA of the CDR3: TGTGCCAGCAGCCTCCGCTCGCCGCAAGAGACCCAGTACTTC. Amino acid sequence: CASSLRSPQETQYF.

This clone was detected once. V gene TRBV5-8 combines with J gene TRBJ2-6; no reliable D call. This CDR3 is 15 amino acids long. V was trimmed by 5 bases and J by 4 bases, leaving 13 bases between them. Germline-derived CDR1 and CDR2 are SGHTS and YDEGEE. CDR3 loop: CASRWATRGANVLTF. CDR3 DNA sequence: TGTGCCAGCAGGTGGGCGACCAGGGGGGCCAACGTCCTGACTTTC.

V gene TRBV7-9 combines with J gene TRBJ1-1; 7 bases are a match to TRBD1. Germline assignment: CDR1 SEHNR and CDR2 FQNEAQ (reference sequence). CDR3 length: 15 residues. V lost 5 bases and J lost 4; bases outside the gene matches: 10. CDR3 in DNA: TGTGCCAGCAGCACGCTGACAGGGTCGGGCACTGAAGCTTTCTTT. The encoded protein is CASSTLTGSGTEAFF.